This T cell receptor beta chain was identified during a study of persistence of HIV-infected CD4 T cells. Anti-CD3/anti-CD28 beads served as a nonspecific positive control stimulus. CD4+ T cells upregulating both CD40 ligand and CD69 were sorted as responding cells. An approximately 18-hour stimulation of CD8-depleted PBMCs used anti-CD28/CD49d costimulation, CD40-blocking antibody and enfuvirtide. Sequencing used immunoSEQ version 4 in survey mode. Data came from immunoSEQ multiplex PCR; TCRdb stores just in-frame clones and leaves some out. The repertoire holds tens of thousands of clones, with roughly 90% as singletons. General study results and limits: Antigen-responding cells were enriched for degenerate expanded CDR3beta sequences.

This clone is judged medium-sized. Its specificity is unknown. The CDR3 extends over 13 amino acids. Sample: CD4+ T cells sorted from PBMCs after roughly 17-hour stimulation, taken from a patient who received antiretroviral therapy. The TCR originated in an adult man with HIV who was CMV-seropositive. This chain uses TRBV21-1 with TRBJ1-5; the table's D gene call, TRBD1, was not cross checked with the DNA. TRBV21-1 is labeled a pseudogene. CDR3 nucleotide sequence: TGTGCCAGCAGCACCAGGGGGGATCAGCCCCAGCATTTT. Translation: CASSTRGDQPQHF.